The 4 T cell receptor beta chains presented below share a single source sample, sequenced in a study of beta chain features in type 1 diabetes. Expressed TCRB transcripts were sequenced, since all the RNA that had been isolated was reverse transcribed. Assay: immunoSEQ multiplex PCR; the TCRdb copy retains only in-frame clones and omits some. The sample records about 900,000 clones, roughly 15% being singletons. Source material: naive CD4+ T cells from blood. Receptors were obtained from a woman between 18 and 29 years old in good health.

This clone has only a few counts. Other nucleotide sequences from this sample produce the same CDR3. The V gene is TRBV2, the J gene TRBJ2-3; D unclear. V was clipped by 1 base and J by 6 bases, with 2 bases between them. The CDR3 is 11 amino acids. Per germline, CDR1 SNHLY and CDR2 FYNNEI. The CDR3 region has the DNA TGTGCCAGCAGTGAAGGGGATACGCAGTATTTT. As protein: CASSEGDTQYF.

This chain connects TRBV20-1 to TRBJ1-1; D remains ambiguous. Trimming shortened V by 3 bases and J by 11 bases, and 10 bases separated the two germline ends. The CDR3 totals 10 residues. From germline, CDR1 is DFQATT and CDR2 SNEGSKA (reference sequence). The CDR3 DNA reads TGCAGTGCTAGCATCATTTTGGCTTTCTTT. Amino acid sequence: CSASIILAFF.

This rearrangement joins TRBV7-3 to TRBJ1-2; D is possibly TRBD1 (6 bases). Germline-derived CDR1 and CDR2 are SGHTA and FQGTGA. The CDR3 covers 16 residues. Trimming removed 0 bases from V and 4 bases from J, with 15 bases in between. The DNA for the CDR3 is TGTGCCAGCAGCTTAACGGGAGGGGTACAGGGCTATGGCTACACCTTC. The encoded protein is CASSLTGGVQGYGYTF.

The chain links TRBV5-1 to TRBJ2-5, with 9 bases aligning to TRBD1. CDR1 is SGHRS, CDR2 YFSETQ, per germline. The CDR3 extends over 15 amino acids. The J segment lost 2 bases and the V segment lost 7 bases, leaving 9 bases of the junction unmatched. DNA for the CDR3: TGCGCCAGCGAATCGGCCGGGACAGGGCAAGAGACCCAGTACTTC. It yields the protein CASESAGTGQETQYF.